The T cell receptor (beta chain) under discussion was sequenced for a study of blood T cell repertoires in COVID-19. At the level of the study: There were acute and convalescent COVID-19 samples, and they came from the United States, Italy and Spain. T cells, B-cell-depleted T cells, or PBMCs supplied cDNA or gDNA.

The CDR3 runs 12 residues. Germline V lookup: CDR1 SGHTA, CDR2 FQGNSA. In Seattle, patients joined the study during active infection and were tracked longitudinally. In the original workflow: Researchers report that nucleated cell counts were estimated from reference gene primer amplification. The data were produced by immunoSEQ multiplex PCR, yet TCRdb's version contains in-frame clones alone and is incomplete. For V, J and clone size, that table is used; D and trimming come from the DNA. The sample carries roughly 200,000 clones, around four fifths recorded once. To note about this clone: Mismatch with germline at one junction end may stem from a read error.

Sample: peripheral blood. This chain uses TRBV7-2 with TRBJ2-7; maybe TRBD2 (5 bases). The source of this sequence is an elderly woman with COVID-19, enrolled during active disease. The CDR3 reads CASSIARNEQYF. CDR3 in DNA: TGTGCCAGCAGCATAGCGAGGAACGAGCAGTACTTC.